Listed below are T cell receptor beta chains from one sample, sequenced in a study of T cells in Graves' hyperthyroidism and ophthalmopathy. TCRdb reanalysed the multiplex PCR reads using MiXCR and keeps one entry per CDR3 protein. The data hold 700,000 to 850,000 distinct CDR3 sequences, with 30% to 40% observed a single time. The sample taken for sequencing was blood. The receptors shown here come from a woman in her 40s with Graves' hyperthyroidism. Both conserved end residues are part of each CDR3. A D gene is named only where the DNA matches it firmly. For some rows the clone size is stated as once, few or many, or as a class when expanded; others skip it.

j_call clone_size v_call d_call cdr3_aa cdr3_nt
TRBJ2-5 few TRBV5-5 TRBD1 CASGPQGFQETQYF TGTGCCAGCGGACCACAGGGGTTTCAAGAGACCCAGTACTTC
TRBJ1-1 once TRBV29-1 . CSVGRGKDTEAFF TGCAGCGTTGGTAGGGGTAAGGACACTGAAGCTTTCTTT
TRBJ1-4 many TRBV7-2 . CASSLGNRFLHEKLFF TGTGCCAGCAGCTTAGGGAACAGGTTTCTACATGAAAAACTGTTTTTT
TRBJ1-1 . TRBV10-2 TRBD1 CASMKGGQGTNTEAFF TGCGCCAGCATGAAGGGGGGACAGGGCACGAACACTGAAGCTTTCTTT
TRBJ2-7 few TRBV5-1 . CASSESFTSSEQYF TGCGCCAGCAGTGAGTCCTTCACAAGTTCCGAGCAGTACTTC
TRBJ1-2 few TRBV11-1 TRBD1 CASSQVTRGYFGHYGYTF TGTGCCAGCAGCCAAGTCACCAGGGGGTACTTCGGGCATTATGGCTACACCTTC
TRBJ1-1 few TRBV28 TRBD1 CASSRDRGIPEAFF TGTGCCAGCAGTCGAGACAGGGGAATTCCTGAAGCTTTCTTT
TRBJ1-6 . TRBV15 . CATSRETGVSYNSPLHF TGTGCCACCAGCAGAGAAACAGGAGTATCCTATAATTCACCCCTCCACTTT
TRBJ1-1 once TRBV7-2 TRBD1 CASSSVTGNNEAFF TGTGCCAGCAGTTCCGTGACAGGGAATAATGAAGCTTTCTTT
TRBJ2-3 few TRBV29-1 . CSVGLSDTQYF TGCAGCGTTGGGTTATCGGATACGCAGTATTTT
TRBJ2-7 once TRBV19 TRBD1 CASSFGQGGTYEQYF TGTGCCAGTAGTTTCGGACAGGGAGGTACCTACGAGCAGTACTTC
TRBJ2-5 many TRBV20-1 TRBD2 CSAPLGGGETQYF TGCAGTGCGCCCCTGGGCGGGGGTGAGACCCAGTACTTC
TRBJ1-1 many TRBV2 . CASRDTYTEAFF TGTGCCAGCAGAGACACGTACACTGAAGCTTTCTTT
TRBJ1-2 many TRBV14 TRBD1 CASSPTGGRGYTF TGTGCCAGCAGTCCAACAGGGGGCCGTGGCTACACCTTC
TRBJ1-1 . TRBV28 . CASSLTPPWDTEAFF TGTGCCAGCAGTTTAACCCCCCCCTGGGACACTGAAGCTTTCTTT
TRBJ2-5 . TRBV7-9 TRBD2 CASSLGAGPETQYF TGTGCCAGCAGCTTAGGAGCGGGACCCGAGACCCAGTACTTC